Presented here are 16 T cell receptor beta chains from one specimen sequenced in a study of T-cell memory formation after mild COVID-19. Via MiXCR, TCRdb re-called the 5' RACE reads, giving one row per CDR3 protein. This table holds approximately 150,000 distinct CDR3 sequences, approximately 21% found once. The sample consisted of PBMCs or a T cell subset sorted from them (not recorded which). The receptors originated from an adult woman who had mild COVID-19 (a few samples of this study predate the infection). Cell type and time point are not known.

This clonotype was observed a few times. V and J are TRBV7-9 and TRBJ2-3, with 7 bases aligning to TRBD1. Germline V CDR1 and CDR2: SEHNR, FQNEAQ (reference sequence). The length of the CDR3 is 13 residues. Trimming removed 5 bases from V and 3 bases from J; junction bases left unmatched: 2. This CDR3 reads CASSQQGTDTQYF. The CDR3 DNA is TGTGCCAGCAGCCAACAGGGGACAGATACGCAGTATTTT.

The rearrangement links TRBV7-3 to TRBJ2-5; TRBD2 aligns across 14 bases. This CDR3 spans 16 amino acids. Losses at the gene ends were 5 bases for V and 2 bases for J; bases not matched to a gene: 4. Germline lookup yields CDR1 SGHTA and CDR2 FQGTGA. The CDR3 nucleotides read TGTGCCAGCAGCGTCGGACTAGCGGGGGGTCAAGAGACCCAGTACTTC. This codes for CASSVGLAGGQETQYF.

The chain is built from TRBV20-1 and TRBJ2-7; D is unresolved. Germline V gene lookup returns CDR1 DFQATT and CDR2 SNEGSKA (reference sequence). The CDR3 is 12 residues long. Trimming stripped 0 bases from V and 4 bases from J, with 7 bases between. CDR3 sequence (DNA): TGCAGTGCTAGAGAAAGGCAATACGAGCAGTACTTC. This gives the protein CSARERQYEQYF.

The rearrangement joins TRBV7-9 to TRBJ2-2; possibly TRBD2 for D (5 bases). The V end lost 1 base, the J end lost 3 bases, and 36 bases lay between the germline ends. The germline V gene encodes CDR1 SEHNR and CDR2 FQNEAQ (reference sequence). The CDR3 sequence is 24 residues long. CDR3: CASSLGARKPTTTLGRSYTGELFF. Here the CDR3 DNA reads TGTGCCAGCAGCTTAGGAGCAAGGAAGCCGACCACAACACTAGGACGTTCGTACACCGGGGAGCTGTTTTTT.

The table lists this clonotype with a few counts. A junction end diverges from the germline sequence, so it may reflect a read error. This rearrangement joins TRBV7-7 to TRBJ1-1; D gene unclear. The CDR3 loop spans 13 amino acids. Germline V CDR1 and CDR2: SSHAT, FNYEAQ (reference sequence). The CDR3 is CASSADLNTEAFF. The CDR3, as DNA: TGTGCTAGCAGCGCGGACCTGAACACTGAAGCTTTCTTT.

This clonotype was recorded a few times. This chain connects TRBV5-1 to TRBJ1-4; D is unresolved. Germline V gene lookup returns CDR1 SGHRS and CDR2 YFSETQ. V was trimmed by 0 bases and J by 7 bases, leaving 10 bases between them. The CDR3 spans 14 residues. CDR3 loop: CASSLEPASEKLFF. In DNA, the CDR3 is TGCGCCAGCAGCTTGGAACCAGCAAGTGAAAAACTGTTTTTT. Together with reference TRBV5-1 and TRBJ1-4, the CDR3 gives the full variable domain: KAGVTQTPRYLIKTRGQQVTLSCSPISGHRSVSWYQQTPGQGLQFLFEYFSETQRNKGNFPGRFSGRQFSNSRSEMNVSTLELGDSALYLCASSLEPASEKLFFGSGTQLSVL.

The V gene is TRBV12-3 or TRBV12-4, the J gene TRBJ2-7, with 11 bases fitting TRBD1. CDR3 length equals 16 residues. J lost 5 bases, V lost 5 bases, and 11 bases had no gene match. The CDR3 protein is CASSPGLGQGANEQYF. For the CDR3, the DNA is TGTGCCAGCAGTCCGGGCCTCGGACAGGGGGCGAACGAGCAGTACTTC.

This chain connects TRBV27 to TRBJ1-1; D is perhaps TRBD1 (5 bases). This CDR3 is 15 amino acids long. Per the germline V gene, CDR1 is MNHEY and CDR2 is SMNVEV (reference sequence). With 2 bases removed from V and 1 base from J, the gap between germline ends came to 11 bases. The CDR3 sequence: CASSLRGGWNTEAFF. For the CDR3, the DNA is TGTGCCAGCAGTTTAAGGGGCGGATGGAACACTGAAGCTTTCTTT.

This rearrangement joins TRBV18 to TRBJ1-1; 8 bases line up with TRBD1. The V segment lost 4 bases and the J segment 7 bases; nucleotides outside the gene matches: 20. Germline loops: CDR1 KGHSH, CDR2 LQKENI. There are 18 residues in the CDR3. The CDR3 region is CASSLALTKPGTGDEAFF. The CDR3 DNA follows: TGTGCCAGCTCACTCGCGCTTACAAAACCAGGGACAGGAGATGAAGCTTTCTTT. The full variable domain, in which reference TRBV18 and TRBJ1-1 provide the parts outside the CDR3, is NAGVMQNPRHLVRRRGQEARLRCSPMKGHSHVYWYRQLPEEGLKFMVYLQKENIIDESGMPKERFSAEFPKEGPSILRIQQVVRGDSAAYFCASSLALTKPGTGDEAFFGQGTRLTVV.

The sample holds a few counts of this clonotype. The rearrangement links TRBV12-3 or TRBV12-4 to TRBJ1-5; tentatively, D is TRBD1 (5 bases). V dropped 6 bases and J dropped 5 bases, with 14 bases sitting between them. The CDR3 totals 14 residues. CDR3: CASSPRRVYQPQHF. As DNA, the CDR3 is TGTGCCAGCAGCCCCCGCAGGGTTTATCAGCCCCAGCATTTT.

The chain links TRBV20-1 to TRBJ2-7, with D unresolved. Germline V gene sequence: CDR1 DFQATT, CDR2 SNEGSKA (reference sequence). The CDR3 length is 11 residues. Trimming took 6 bases from V and 0 from J, leaving 6 bases between them. For the CDR3, the DNA is TGCAGTGCCCCCATCTCCTACGAGCAGTACTTC. Its translation is CSAPISYEQYF.

The chain carries TRBV7-6 and TRBJ2-5; TRBD2 might be the D (7 bases). CDR1 is SGHVS, CDR2 FNYEAQ, per germline. The CDR3 contains 18 residues. V was trimmed by 3 bases and J by 4 bases, leaving 24 bases between them. The CDR3 is CASSFAGEGDTGRETQYF. CDR3 DNA sequence: TGTGCCAGCAGCTTCGCGGGAGAAGGGGATACAGGGAGAGAGACCCAGTACTTC.

The chain links TRBV6-2 or TRBV6-3 to TRBJ1-3; TRBD1 might be the D (5 bases). This CDR3 region has 17 residues. Germline CDR1 reads MNHEY; CDR2 reads SVGEGT. V was shortened by 2 bases and J by 4 bases, with 18 bases between the two germline ends. The CDR3 region is CASSYPATSGYGNTIYF. DNA for the CDR3: TGTGCCAGCAGTTACCCCGCAACCTCAGGGTACGGAAACACCATATATTTT.

Ten or more counts support this clonotype. The chain links TRBV12-3 or TRBV12-4 to TRBJ2-4; TRBD1 agrees at 10 bases. The CDR3 has 15 amino acids. Trimming at V came to 4 bases and at J to 7 bases, leaving 7 bases not matched to a gene. The CDR3 coding sequence is TGTGCCAGCAGTTCCTCCGGGACAGGGGTTAACATTCAGTACTTC. As protein: CASSSSGTGVNIQYF.

CDR3 sequence: CASSPQAGTRTGELFF. The CDR3 DNA is TGTGCCAGCAGCCCCCAGGCGGGGACTCGCACCGGGGAGCTGTTTTTT. The chain uses TRBV6-4 and TRBJ2-2; the D gene is possibly TRBD2 (6 bases). The germline V and J ends were trimmed by 6 bases and 4 bases, with 18 bases remaining between them. The CDR3 length is 16 residues. Germline lookup yields CDR1 MRHNA and CDR2 SNTAGT.

This clonotype was seen a few times. This chain joins TRBV5-8 and TRBJ2-7, with unresolved D. From germline, CDR1 is SGHTS and CDR2 YDEGEE. The CDR3 runs 14 residues. V lost 2 bases to trimming and J lost 3 bases, with 12 bases between them. As DNA, the CDR3 is TGTGCCAGCAGCTTAGACGAGACGGACTACGAGCAGTACTTC. Encoded protein: CASSLDETDYEQYF.